The 18 T cell receptor beta chains reported below all come from one sample, sequenced in a study of blood T cell repertoires in COVID-19. Some clones are missing from TCRdb's copy, which holds only in-frame ones; the method was immunoSEQ multiplex PCR. This table holds around 140,000 clones, about 76% found once. Sequenced sample: peripheral blood. The origin of the receptors is a woman aged 60-75 years with active or convalescent COVID-19.

The rearrangement joins TRBV19 to TRBJ2-1; TRBD2 aligns across 9 bases. This CDR3 region has 16 residues. Germline lookup yields CDR1 LNHDA and CDR2 SQIVND (reference sequence). The J segment lost 8 bases and the V segment lost 4 bases, leaving 12 bases of the junction unmatched. CDR3: CASSNTGTSLTDEQFF. As DNA, the CDR3 is TGTGCCAGTAGTAACACCGGGACTAGCCTTACCGATGAGCAGTTCTTC.

CDR3 protein: CASSQEGGRETQYF. The CDR3 DNA follows: TGCGCCAGCAGCCAAGAAGGAGGGCGGGAGACCCAGTACTTC. This chain uses TRBV4-1 with TRBJ2-5, with D perhaps matching TRBD2 (6 bases). The CDR3 consists of 14 residues. V was shortened by 0 bases and J by 5 bases, with 10 bases between the two germline ends. Germline V gives CDR1 MGHRA, CDR2 YSYEKL.

This clone was found a few times. V and J are TRBV9 and TRBJ2-7; 9 positions agree with TRBD1. With V trimmed by 5 bases and J by 9 bases, 9 bases remained unmatched. Germline loops: CDR1 SGDLS, CDR2 YYNGEE. This CDR3 is built from 13 residues. Written as DNA, the CDR3 is TGTGCCAGCAGTATACAGGGGGCAAGTAGGCAGTACTTC. The encoded protein is CASSIQGASRQYF.

The chain recombines TRBV29-1 with TRBJ2-1; D remains unclear. The CDR3 is 10 residues long. Trimming removed 3 bases from V and 5 bases from J, with 2 bases in between. CDR1 SQVTM and CDR2 ANQGSEA come from the germline V gene. The CDR3 region has the DNA TGCAGCGTTGACAACAATGAGCAGTTCTTC. Its translation: CSVDNNEQFF.

The J gene is TRBJ2-5, the V gene TRBV20-1; 7 positions match TRBD2. The CDR3 covers 13 residues. Per the germline V gene, CDR1 is DFQATT and CDR2 is SNEGSKA (reference sequence). Trimming removed 3 bases from V and 5 bases from J; junction bases left unmatched: 6. The CDR3 sequence: CSASGGGSETQYF. The CDR3 DNA reads TGCAGTGCTAGTGGGGGGGGTTCGGAGACCCAGTACTTC.

Here the CDR3 DNA reads TGTGCCAGCAGCTCTCGACAGGGCAATCAGCCCCAGCATTTT. Protein product: CASSSRQGNQPQHF. The chain carries TRBV7-2 and TRBJ1-5; maybe TRBD1 (6 bases). The CDR3 runs 14 residues. The germline V gene encodes CDR1 SGHTA and CDR2 FQGNSA. The V end lost 4 bases, the J end lost 2 bases, and 9 bases lay between the germline ends.

The chain links TRBV20-1 to TRBJ2-7; TRBD2 matches at 10 bases. CDR1 and CDR2 (germline): DFQATT, SNEGSKA (reference sequence). The CDR3 contains 11 residues. The CDR3 loop reads CSADSGGRQYV. DNA for the CDR3: TGCAGCGCTGATAGCGGGGGGCGGCAGTACGTC.

This sequence joins TRBV7-4 and TRBJ2-1, with TRBD2 matching over 9 bases. The J segment lost 10 bases and the V segment lost 2 bases, leaving 12 bases of the junction unmatched. CDR3 size: 16 residues. Germline CDR1 and CDR2: SGHVT and SQSDAQ. In nucleotides, the CDR3 is TGTGCCAGCAGCTTATATGAGCGGGGGGCCATCAGAGAGCAGTTCTTC. Its protein product is CASSLYERGAIREQFF.

V and J are TRBV19 and TRBJ1-2; TRBD1 might be the D (5 bases). This CDR3 region has 15 residues. Germline CDR1 is LNHDA and CDR2 is SQIVND (reference sequence). Deletions cut 3 bases from V and 3 bases from J, with 14 bases between. This chain's CDR3 is CASSIPGGAYYGYTF. The CDR3 DNA is TGTGCCAGTAGTATCCCCGGGGGAGCCTACTATGGCTACACCTTC.

The rearrangement uses TRBV24-1 and TRBJ2-3; 7 bases fit TRBD1. From germline, CDR1 is KGHDR and CDR2 SFDVKD. CDR3 length: 16 residues. The V segment lost 5 bases and the J segment 6 bases; nucleotides outside the gene matches: 13. For the CDR3, the DNA is TGTGCCACCAGTGCCTCGGACAGGCTCAATAGGGATACGCAGTATTTT. Encoded protein: CATSASDRLNRDTQYF.

The rearrangement joins TRBV13 to TRBJ2-1; possibly TRBD1 for D (5 bases). The V gene lost 1 base and the J gene lost 6 bases, with 10 bases spanning the gap. Germline CDR1 reads PRHDT; CDR2 reads FYEKMQ (reference sequence). The CDR3 is 14 residues long. CDR3 sequence: CASSLDRSINEQFF. As DNA, the CDR3 is TGTGCCAGCAGCTTAGACAGGTCCATCAATGAGCAGTTCTTC.

The chain uses TRBV29-1 and TRBJ2-5; 7 nucleotides align to TRBD1. Per germline, CDR1 SQVTM and CDR2 ANQGSEA. The ends lost 3 bases at V and 5 bases at J; junction bases unmatched: 9. There are 14 residues in the CDR3. This CDR3 reads CSVDRQGTGETQYF. The DNA for the CDR3 is TGCAGCGTTGATAGACAGGGTACGGGGGAGACCCAGTACTTC.

The chain couples TRBV2 to TRBJ2-1; 10 nucleotides align to TRBD2. V was pared by 6 bases and J by 3 bases, with 5 bases of the junction left unmatched. The CDR3 covers 15 residues. Germline CDR1 reads SNHLY; CDR2 reads FYNNEI. This CDR3 is CASRGSSGGYNEQFF. CDR3 nucleotide sequence: TGTGCCAGCAGGGGGTCTAGCGGGGGCTACAATGAGCAGTTCTTC.

This clone was counted a few times. The V call is TRBV10-1, the J call TRBJ1-2, with 8 positions matching TRBD1. Germline assignment: CDR1 WNHNN and CDR2 SYGVQD (reference sequence). V lost 4 bases, J lost 6 bases, and 1 base stayed unmatched. The CDR3 length is 12 residues. Here the CDR3 DNA reads TGCGCCAGCAGTGGGACAGGGCATGGCTACACCTTC. Translation gives CASSGTGHGYTF.

This chain joins TRBV4-1 and TRBJ1-2; D unclear. Trimming took 4 bases from V and 3 from J, leaving 9 bases between them. The germline V gene has CDR1 MGHRA and CDR2 YSYEKL. The length of the CDR3 is 13 residues. CDR3 nucleotide sequence: TGCGCCAGCAGCCCCGGGAGCCACTATGGCTACACCTTC. Its translation is CASSPGSHYGYTF.

V usage is TRBV7-3 and J usage is TRBJ2-1; the match to TRBD2 covers 10 bases. The CDR3 totals 16 residues. Germline V lookup: CDR1 SGHTA, CDR2 FQGTGA. Trimming took 2 bases from V and 5 from J; bases not matched to a gene: 6. The CDR3 nucleotides are TGTGCCAGCAGCTTATCCGGTAGCGGGGGGAACAATGAGCAGTTCTTC. This sequence encodes CASSLSGSGGNNEQFF.

The chain recombines TRBV5-4 with TRBJ2-7, with 14 positions matching TRBD2. Germline V lookup: CDR1 SGHNT, CDR2 YYREEE (reference sequence). V shed 5 bases, J shed 7 bases, and the junction held 11 bases outside the gene matches. There are 16 residues in the CDR3. In DNA form, the CDR3 reads TGTGCCAGCAGTCCCGGACTAGCGGGAGGAGCATGGGAGCAGTACTTC. It encodes CASSPGLAGGAWEQYF.

The V and J genes are TRBV5-4 and TRBJ2-3; D is unclear. The CDR3 length is 14 residues. CDR1 is SGHNT and CDR2 is YYREEE in the germline V gene (reference sequence). V lost 1 base and J 6 bases, leaving 12 bases between the germline ends. The CDR3 sequence: CASSLPREDDTQYF. Here the CDR3 DNA reads TGTGCCAGCAGCTTGCCTAGAGAAGACGATACGCAGTATTTT. Full variable domain (outside the CDR3, taken from reference TRBV5-4 and TRBJ2-3): ETGVTQSPTHLIKTRGQQVTLRCSSQSGHNTVSWYQQALGQGPQFIFQYYREEENGRGNFPPRFSGLQFPNYSSELNVNALELDDSALYLCASSLPREDDTQYFGPGTRLTVL.